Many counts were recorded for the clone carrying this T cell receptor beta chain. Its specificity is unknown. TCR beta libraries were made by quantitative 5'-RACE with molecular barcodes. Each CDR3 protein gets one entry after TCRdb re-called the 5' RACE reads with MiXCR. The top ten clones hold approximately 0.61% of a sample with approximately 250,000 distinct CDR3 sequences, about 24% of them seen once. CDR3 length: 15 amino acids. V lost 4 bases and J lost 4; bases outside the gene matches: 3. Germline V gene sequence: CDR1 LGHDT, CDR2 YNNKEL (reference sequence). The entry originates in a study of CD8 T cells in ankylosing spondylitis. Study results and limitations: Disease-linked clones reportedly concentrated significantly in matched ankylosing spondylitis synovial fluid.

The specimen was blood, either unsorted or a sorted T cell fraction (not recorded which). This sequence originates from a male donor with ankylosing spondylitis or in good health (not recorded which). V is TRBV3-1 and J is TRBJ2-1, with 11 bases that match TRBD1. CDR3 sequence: CASSLGDRGYNEQFF. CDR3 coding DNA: TGTGCCAGCAGCCTCGGGGACAGGGGGTACAATGAGCAGTTCTTC.